Each of the 28 T cell receptor beta chains below was sequenced from the same sample in a study of response to subunit inactivated influenza vaccine. TCRdb re-called the RT-PCR reads with MiXCR, one entry per CDR3 protein. This sample carries approximately 160,000 distinct CDR3 sequences, roughly a tenth of them seen once, and the ten largest clones take around 40%. The sample here was CD8+ T cells sorted from PBMCs, taken around 25 months after vaccination. Receptor source: a man aged 50-75 years who received an inactivated influenza vaccine.

Remarks on this clonotype: This CDR3 is missing its conserved last phenylalanine or tryptophan, likely due to a read error. The chain uses TRBV29-1 and TRBJ1-1; D remains ambiguous. Germline CDR1 is SQVTM and CDR2 is ANQGSEA. The CDR3 sequence is 12 residues long. The V end was cut by 6 bases, the J end by 4 bases, with 12 bases between. CDR3 DNA sequence: TGCAGCGTCAGAGGATCCGGCACTGAAGCTTTCTTA. This translates into CSVRGSGTEAFL.

This clonotype was seen only a few times. V gene TRBV29-1 combines with J gene TRBJ2-7, with unresolved D. The V gene lost 4 bases and the J gene lost 3 bases, with 10 bases spanning the gap. Germline CDR1 SQVTM, CDR2 ANQGSEA. CDR3 length equals 12 residues. Written as DNA, the CDR3 is TGCAGCGTTGTAGGCTTAGGCTACGAGCAGTACTTC. Its translation: CSVVGLGYEQYF.

This clonotype showed up just a few times. The chain recombines TRBV6-2 or TRBV6-3 with TRBJ2-7; D is undetermined. The V end was cut by 0 bases, the J end by 2 bases, with 17 bases between. Germline CDR1 MNHEY, CDR2 SVGEGT. The CDR3 runs to 17 residues. CDR3 in DNA: TGTGCCAGCAGTTACTCTCTGGGTTCCATTGTAACCTACGAGCAGTACTTC. It is translated as CASSYSLGSIVTYEQYF.

This clonotype has just a few counts. The chain has TRBV29-1 and TRBJ2-3, with D tentatively TRBD2 (6 bases). The V end lost 6 bases, the J end lost 4 bases, and 14 bases lay between the germline ends. Germline loops: CDR1 SQVTM, CDR2 ANQGSEA. The CDR3 sequence is 13 residues long. CDR3 protein: CSVEGSDSDTQYF. Here the CDR3 DNA reads TGCAGCGTGGAGGGGTCAGATTCAGATACGCAGTATTTT.

In this sample, this clonotype turned up many times. V and J are TRBV12-3 or TRBV12-4 and TRBJ2-2; 9 nucleotides align to TRBD2. Trimming took 5 bases from V and 0 from J; bases not matched to a gene: 7. The CDR3 is made up of 17 amino acids. CDR3 bases: TGTGCCAGCAGTCCATCCCTAGCGGGATCGAACACCGGGGAGCTGTTTTTT. Translated: CASSPSLAGSNTGELFF.

This clonotype was counted only a few times. The gene calls are TRBV4-2 and TRBJ2-7; D unclear. The ends were cut back, 4 bases at V and 0 bases at J, with 10 bases in the middle. This CDR3 contains 14 residues. CDR1 is LGHNA, CDR2 YNFKEQ, per germline. The CDR3 loop is CASSPTDVSYEQYF. Here the CDR3 DNA reads TGTGCCAGCAGCCCGACCGACGTCTCCTACGAGCAGTACTTC.

This clonotype was counted a few times. The chain carries TRBV6-2 or TRBV6-3 and TRBJ1-1; weak D call: TRBD1 (5 bases). V lost 0 bases to trimming and J lost 7 bases, with 12 bases between them. CDR1 MNHEY and CDR2 SVGEGT come from the germline V gene. The CDR3 length is 14 residues. CDR3 sequence (DNA): TGTGCCAGCAGTTACTCGATTATCGGGGGTGAAGCTTTCTTT. This sequence encodes CASSYSIIGGEAFF.

This chain connects TRBV27 to TRBJ2-3; the match to TRBD2 covers 7 bases. Per germline, CDR1 MNHEY and CDR2 SMNVEV (reference sequence). The CDR3 contains 16 residues. V was clipped by 3 bases and J by 6 bases; unmatched bases: 12. The CDR3 sequence: CASSFVTGGGRDTQYF. CDR3 DNA sequence: TGTGCCAGCAGTTTTGTGACGGGAGGAGGTCGGGATACGCAGTATTTT.

At least ten counts were recorded for this clonotype. The gene calls are TRBV6-5 and TRBJ2-1; D remains ambiguous. Trimming shortened V by 4 bases and J by 3 bases, and 13 bases separated the two germline ends. The CDR3 has 15 amino acids. Germline V gene sequence: CDR1 MNHEY, CDR2 SVGAGI. CDR3 protein: CASSLLSTFYNEQFF. The CDR3 DNA follows: TGTGCCAGCAGTTTACTATCGACGTTCTACAATGAGCAGTTCTTC.

The chain's CDR3 is CSARDRWTSGSRPAETDTQYF. As DNA, the CDR3 is TGCAGTGCTAGAGATCGATGGACTAGCGGGAGTAGGCCGGCGGAGACAGATACGCAGTATTTT. The chain couples TRBV20-1 to TRBJ2-3; 13 bases are a match to TRBD2. The J segment lost 3 bases and the V segment lost 0 bases, leaving 18 bases of the junction unmatched. The V gene's germline CDR1 is DFQATT and CDR2 SNEGSKA (reference sequence). This CDR3 comprises 21 residues.

This clonotype was observed a few times. The chain is built from TRBV27 and TRBJ1-1; 7 nucleotides line up with TRBD1. The CDR3 is 15 amino acids. J was trimmed by 4 bases and V by 6 bases; bases with no gene match: 11. Germline CDR1 reads MNHEY; CDR2 reads SMNVEV (reference sequence). Written as DNA, the CDR3 is TGTGCCAGCAGATATCAAGGGGGCGCGGGCACTGAAGCTTTCTTT. It is translated as CASRYQGGAGTEAFF.

This clonotype appeared many times. This rearrangement joins TRBV20-1 to TRBJ2-7; unclear D gene. Germline V gives CDR1 DFQATT, CDR2 SNEGSKA (reference sequence). This CDR3 comprises 15 residues. V was pared by 0 bases and J by 0 bases, with 12 bases between. The CDR3 sequence: CSARDLGYSSYEQYF. Here the CDR3 DNA reads TGCAGTGCTAGAGATCTGGGATATAGCTCCTACGAGCAGTACTTC.

This clonotype was counted only a few times. This sequence joins TRBV9 and TRBJ2-1, with 7 bases that match TRBD2. The CDR3 has 18 amino acids. Trimming removed 0 bases from V and 3 bases from J; junction bases left unmatched: 12. Germline assignment: CDR1 SGDLS and CDR2 YYNGEE. CDR3 sequence reads: CASSVGGSGIRYYNEQFF. In DNA, the CDR3 is TGTGCCAGCAGCGTAGGGGGGAGCGGGATTAGGTACTACAATGAGCAGTTCTTC.

In its sample, this clonotype was seen once. The chain couples TRBV7-9 to TRBJ2-7, with D possibly called TRBD1 or TRBD2 (5 bases each). V was pared by 10 bases and J by 6 bases, with 19 bases between. The CDR3 totals 13 residues. Germline-derived CDR1 and CDR2 are SEHNR and FQNEAQ (reference sequence). The CDR3 DNA follows: TGTGCCACAAACAGTAGGGGAGCTTCCGAGCAGTACTTC. Protein product: CATNSRGASEQYF.

V is TRBV6-1 and J is TRBJ2-7; 10 positions match TRBD2. V dropped 6 bases and J dropped 4; count of bases not matched to a gene: 9. The CDR3 has 15 amino acids. The V gene's germline CDR1 is MNHNS and CDR2 SASEGT. CDR3 loop: CASRSISGRWYEQYF. CDR3 in DNA: TGTGCCAGCAGAAGCATTAGCGGGAGGTGGTACGAGCAGTACTTC.

The chain employs TRBV28 and TRBJ2-3, with D unclear. Trimming stripped 2 bases from V and 1 base from J, with 13 bases between. In germline, CDR1 is MDHEN, CDR2 SYDVKM. This CDR3 is 16 amino acids long. The CDR3 protein is CASSLSPSYGTDTQYF. For the CDR3, the DNA is TGTGCCAGCAGTTTAAGCCCCTCTTACGGCACAGATACGCAGTATTTT.

This clonotype was seen ten or more times. This rearrangement joins TRBV5-1 to TRBJ1-1; D call uncertain. Germline V gene sequence: CDR1 SGHRS, CDR2 YFSETQ. The CDR3 loop spans 16 amino acids. The ends were cut back, 0 bases at V and 0 bases at J, with 12 bases in the middle. In nucleotides, the CDR3 is TGCGCCAGCAGCTTGGTGCAGATAACCATGAACACTGAAGCTTTCTTT. This sequence encodes CASSLVQITMNTEAFF.

This clonotype was counted a few times. V is TRBV28 and J is TRBJ2-5; TRBD1 matches at 12 bases. V dropped 5 bases and J dropped 0; count of bases not matched to a gene: 4. CDR1 and CDR2 from the germline V gene are MDHEN and SYDVKM. The CDR3 has 16 amino acids. The CDR3 loop is CASSPGQGAYQETQYF. As DNA, the CDR3 is TGTGCCAGCAGTCCGGGACAGGGGGCCTACCAAGAGACCCAGTACTTC.

This clonotype was detected only a few times. The chain has TRBV7-9 and TRBJ2-7, with 12 bases aligning to TRBD1. Trimming cost V 4 bases and J 2 bases; bases outside gene matches: 3. This CDR3 is 15 amino acids long. CDR1 SEHNR and CDR2 FQNEAQ come from the germline V gene (reference sequence). The chain's CDR3 is CASSSRDRGPYEQYF. The CDR3 nucleotides read TGTGCCAGCAGCTCGAGGGACAGGGGGCCCTACGAGCAGTACTTC.

This clonotype has more than one count but fewer than ten. The V gene is TRBV3-1, the J gene TRBJ2-3, with unresolved D. V dropped 3 bases and J dropped 5 bases, with 9 bases sitting between them. Germline CDR1 reads LGHDT; CDR2 reads YNNKEL (reference sequence). The CDR3 spans 13 residues. The CDR3 loop reads CASSQDLGDTQYF. In DNA form, the CDR3 reads TGTGCCAGCAGCCAGGACCTCGGAGATACGCAGTATTTT.

The J gene is TRBJ2-7, the V gene TRBV9; 10 nucleotides agree with TRBD1. This CDR3 comprises 15 residues. Germline-derived CDR1 and CDR2 are SGDLS and YYNGEE. With V trimmed by 0 bases and J by 2 bases, 2 bases remained unmatched. CDR3 in amino acids: CASSVAGQGAYEQYF. Here the CDR3 DNA reads TGTGCCAGCAGCGTAGCAGGACAGGGGGCCTACGAGCAGTACTTC.

This clonotype was recorded many times. The V gene is TRBV7-3, the J gene TRBJ2-5, with 8 bases lining up with TRBD1. This CDR3 comprises 15 residues. Germline V gene data show CDR1 as SGHTA and CDR2 as FQGTGA. V was clipped by 3 bases and J by 5 bases; unmatched bases: 8. The CDR3 coding sequence is TGTGCCAGCAGCTTTTACGGGACAGGCGACGAGACCCAGTACTTC. This codes for CASSFYGTGDETQYF.

This clonotype has just a few counts. The chain joins TRBV5-6 to TRBJ2-1; tentatively, D is TRBD2 (5 bases). Between the trimmed V and J ends, which lost 3 bases and 5 bases, there was a span of 9 bases. CDR1 SGHDT and CDR2 YYEEEE come from the germline V gene. This CDR3 is 13 amino acids long. The DNA of the CDR3 is TGTGCCAGCAGCTACGGGGTGAACAATGAGCAGTTCTTC. It translates to CASSYGVNNEQFF.

This clonotype was observed many times. The V gene is TRBV12-3 or TRBV12-4, the J gene TRBJ1-1; unclear D gene. CDR3 size: 16 residues. The V end lost 7 bases, the J end lost 4 bases, and 22 bases lay between the germline ends. The CDR3 coding sequence is TGTGCCAGCACCTACCCCGTAGGCAGAGCCCCCACTGAAGCTTTCTTT. Protein product: CASTYPVGRAPTEAFF.

In this sample, this clonotype turned up many times. V gene TRBV29-1 combines with J gene TRBJ1-2; possibly TRBD1 for D (6 bases). V gave up 1 base and J gave up 7 bases, with 13 bases separating them. The length of the CDR3 is 13 residues. Germline lookup yields CDR1 SQVTM and CDR2 ANQGSEA. Here the CDR3 DNA reads TGCAGCGTTGAAGGAGGGGGGCTCGGTGGCTACACCTTC. Its translation is CSVEGGGLGGYTF.

The chain joins TRBV6-2 or TRBV6-3 to TRBJ1-1; a weak D match, TRBD1 (5 bases). V lost 7 bases and J lost 8, with 14 bases in between. Per germline, CDR1 MNHEY and CDR2 SVGEGT. The CDR3 has 12 amino acids. In nucleotides, the CDR3 is TGTGCCAGCACCCCCGGGGGACGAGAAGCTTTCTTT. Amino acid sequence: CASTPGGREAFF.

Concerning this clonotype: This likely stems from a read error, as it lies one base from a far larger clone. The J gene is TRBJ1-1, the V gene TRBV4-1; no reliable D call. This CDR3 spans 13 amino acids. Looked up from germline, CDR1 is MGHRA and CDR2 is YSYEKL. CDR3 sequence (DNA): TGCGCCAGCAGCCTCGGACGGAACGCTGAAGCTTTCTTT. Amino acid sequence: CASSLGRNAEAFF.

This chain connects TRBV29-1 to TRBJ2-7, with a tentative D call TRBD2 (5 bases). The CDR3 covers 14 residues. Germline V lookup: CDR1 SQVTM, CDR2 ANQGSEA. With 1 base removed from V and 5 bases from J, the gap between germline ends came to 15 bases. CDR3 protein: CSVEGRGVQDEQYF. The CDR3, as DNA: TGCAGCGTTGAAGGCCGGGGTGTCCAGGACGAGCAGTACTTC.